This T cell receptor (beta chain) was identified in a study of ipilimumab plus nivolumab after autologous stem cell transplantation. About the research overall: A median of about 8 nivolumab and 4 or 5 ipilimumab doses were given.

This clone occurred a few times. Ipilimumab, 1 mg/kg, started 14 to 28 days after autologous transplant. Clones were sequenced by immunoSEQ multiplex PCR, and TCRdb holds only the in-frame ones, with some missing. The sample includes 20,000 to 25,000 clones, just under 75% of them seen just once. The material was PBMCs, obtained in a trial of ipilimumab plus nivolumab as post-transplant consolidation. The TCR comes from a male donor with diffuse large B-cell lymphoma.

The CDR3 region has the DNA TGCGCCAGCAGCGGGGGGTCGACCCGGAGAAACATTCAGTACTTC. It encodes CASSGGSTRRNIQYF. The rearrangement links TRBV5-1 to TRBJ2-4, with a weak D call TRBD2 (6 bases). V gave up 4 bases and J gave up 6 bases, with 17 bases separating them. Germline V CDR1 and CDR2: SGHRS, YFSETQ. This CDR3 region has 15 residues.